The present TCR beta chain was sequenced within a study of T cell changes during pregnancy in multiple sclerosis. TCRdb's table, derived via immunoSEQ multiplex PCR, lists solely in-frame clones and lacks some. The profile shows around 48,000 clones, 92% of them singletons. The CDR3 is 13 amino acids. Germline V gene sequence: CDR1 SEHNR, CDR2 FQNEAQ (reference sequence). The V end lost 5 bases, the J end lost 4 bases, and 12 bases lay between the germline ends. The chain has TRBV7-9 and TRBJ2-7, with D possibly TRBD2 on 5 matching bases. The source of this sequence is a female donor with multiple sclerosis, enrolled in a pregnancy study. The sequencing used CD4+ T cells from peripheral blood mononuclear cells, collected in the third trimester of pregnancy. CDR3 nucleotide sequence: TGTGCCAGCAGCCCTGTCCCGGGGTACGAGCAGTACTTC. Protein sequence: CASSPVPGYEQYF.